Sequencing of this TCR beta chain was carried out in a study of early T cells in non-severe SARS-CoV-2 infection. This clonotype was detected only a few times. Deletions cut 0 bases from V and 1 base from J, with 11 bases between. The CDR3 consists of 16 residues. Germline V gives CDR1 LGHDT, CDR2 YNNKEL (reference sequence). Tagging with unique molecular identifiers was applied to individual cDNA molecules. One entry per CDR3 protein, called by TCRdb with MiXCR from the 5' RACE reads. The table records around 83,000 distinct CDR3 sequences, 8.5% to 12% of them present only once. This receptor was obtained from an adult who was a healthcare worker with PCR-confirmed SARS-CoV-2 infection or an uninfected control (not recorded which). The chain joins TRBV3-1 to TRBJ2-3; possible D gene TRBD1, 5 bases. Sequenced here: whole blood, sampled at baseline. The CDR3 nucleotides are TGTGCCAGCAGCCAAGAGATCAGGGTTGGCACAGATACGCAGTATTTT. Its translation: CASSQEIRVGTDTQYF.